These T cell receptor beta chains were read from a single sample in a study of cytomegalovirus exposure and HLA in healthy donors. Sequenced by immunoSEQ multiplex PCR; TCRdb stores in-frame clones only, minus some. The sample has nearly 110,000 clones, roughly four fifths seen once. Material: PBMCs. The source of these receptors is a woman aged 45-65 years in good health and CMV-seropositive. Each CDR3 is given with its conserved first and last residue. The D gene is left open where the match is weak. Expanded clones are given a class, and other clones once, few, many or no size at all.

CASSLIGGHTGELFF TGTGCCAGCAGTTTGATCGGGGGGCACACCGGGGAGCTGTTTTTT NA TRBV27 NA TRBJ2-2
CASSAGPGDTGELFF TGTGCCAGCAGTGCAGGCCCGGGGGACACCGGGGAGCTGTTTTTT NA TRBV6-1 NA TRBJ2-2
CASSFQGLPKVYEQCF TGTGCCAGCAGCTTTCAGGGCCTGCCCAAAGTCTACGAGCAGTGCTTC NA TRBV7-2 NA TRBJ2-7
CASSPERGNQPQHF TGTGCCAGCTCACCTGAGAGGGGCAATCAGCCCCAGCATTTT once TRBV18 NA TRBJ1-5
CASSPRQGATDTQYF TGTGCCAGCTCACCTCGACAGGGGGCAACAGATACGCAGTATTTT NA TRBV18 TRBD1 TRBJ2-3
CSSSIQGMNTEAFF TGTTCCAGCAGCATTCAGGGAATGAACACTGAAGCTTTCTTT NA TRBV7-9 NA TRBJ1-1
CASSHIPGRGQENFYEQYF TGTGCCAGCAGCCACATCCCCGGGAGGGGGCAGGAAAATTTCTACGAGCAGTACTTC NA TRBV7-9 NA TRBJ2-7
CASIGPVYEQYF TGTGCCAGCATCGGTCCTGTCTACGAGCAGTACTTC few TRBV5-6 NA TRBJ2-7
CSVAFQGYGYTF TGCAGCGTTGCTTTCCAGGGCTATGGCTACACCTTC NA TRBV29-1 NA TRBJ1-2
CASSLTGLGEQFF TGTGCCAGCAGCCTGACAGGGTTGGGGGAGCAGTTCTTC NA TRBV11-2 TRBD1 TRBJ2-1
CASSPGQGIGSPLHF TGCGCCAGCAGCCCGGGACAGGGGATCGGTTCACCCCTCCACTTT NA TRBV5-1 TRBD1 TRBJ1-6
CASSKGQGSHNEKLFF TGCGCCAGCAGCAAGGGACAGGGATCTCATAATGAAAAACTGTTTTTT NA TRBV5-1 TRBD1 TRBJ1-4
CASSAAGTAGNTIYF TGTGCCAGCAGTGCCGCCGGGACAGCTGGAAACACCATATATTTT NA TRBV6-5 TRBD1 TRBJ1-3
CASTPGEGYEQYF TGTGCCAGCACCCCAGGGGAGGGCTACGAGCAGTACTTC NA TRBV28 NA TRBJ2-7
CASSVTGFHNSPLHF TGTGCCAGCAGCGTCACAGGGTTTCATAATTCACCCCTCCACTTT NA TRBV9 NA TRBJ1-6
CASSFSGGPRTDTQYF TGCGCCAGCAGCTTCTCGGGGGGGCCCCGCACAGATACGCAGTATTTT NA TRBV5-1 TRBD2 TRBJ2-3
CASSPRQGETLYEQYF TGTGCCAGCAGTCCTCGACAGGGTGAAACCCTTTACGAGCAGTACTTC NA TRBV7-9 TRBD1 TRBJ2-7
CASRTPGTGRYGYTF TGTGCCAGCAGGACCCCTGGGACAGGTCGCTATGGCTACACCTTC once TRBV6-1 TRBD1 TRBJ1-2
CASSLGLAGAYF TGTGCCAGCAGCTTGGGACTAGCGGGAGCTTACTTC NA TRBV5-5 TRBD2 TRBJ2-5
CASSFSQNQGYTF TGTGCCAGCAGCTTCTCCCAGAATCAGGGCTACACCTTC NA TRBV7-9 NA TRBJ1-2
CASSLEPGISGNTIYF TGTGCCAGCAGCTTGGAGCCAGGGATCTCTGGAAACACCATATATTTT once TRBV5-5 NA TRBJ1-3
CASSLTGQGAPGELFF TGTGCCAGTAGCTTGACGGGACAGGGGGCCCCCGGGGAGCTGTTTTTT NA TRBV19 TRBD1 TRBJ2-2
CASSPKVGQSSYEQYF TGCGCCAGCAGCCCTAAGGTGGGACAGAGCTCCTACGAGCAGTACTTC NA TRBV5-1 TRBD1 TRBJ2-7
CSVEGGFSYNEQFF TGCAGCGTTGAAGGAGGGTTCTCCTACAATGAGCAGTTCTTC NA TRBV29-1 NA TRBJ2-1
CASSQRGWTEDGYTF TGCGCCAGCAGCCAACGGGGGTGGACCGAGGATGGCTACACCTTC NA TRBV5-1 NA TRBJ1-2
CASSQGFGGGEETQYF TGTGCCAGCAGCCAAGGGTTTGGGGGCGGAGAAGAGACCCAGTACTTC many TRBV14 NA TRBJ2-5
CASWTGSYNEQFF TGTGCCAGTTGGACGGGGAGCTACAATGAGCAGTTCTTC NA TRBV11-3 NA TRBJ2-1
CASSQLGLAGGADTQYF TGTGCCAGCAGTCAACTTGGACTAGCGGGCGGTGCAGATACGCAGTATTTT NA TRBV28 TRBD2 TRBJ2-3
CAISESGQSSYNEQFF TGTGCCATCAGTGAGTCGGGACAGAGCTCCTACAATGAGCAGTTCTTC NA TRBV10-3 TRBD1 TRBJ2-1
CASTSRGMSNIQYF TGTGCCAGTACCTCGCGGGGGATGTCGAACATTCAGTACTTC once TRBV19 TRBD2 TRBJ2-4
CASSQDRASTEAFF TGTGCCAGCAGCCAGGACAGGGCTTCGACTGAAGCTTTCTTT NA TRBV7-9 TRBD1 TRBJ1-1
CSVEAWDNSYEQYF TGCAGCGTTGAAGCTTGGGACAACTCCTACGAGCAGTACTTC NA TRBV29-1 NA TRBJ2-7
CASRCRDAGRQYF TGTGCCAGCAGATGCCGGGACGCCGGGAGGCAGTACTTC NA TRBV12-1 NA TRBJ2-7
CSALVVEQYF TGCAGTGCTCTTGTTGTAGAGCAGTACTTC NA TRBV20-1 NA TRBJ2-7
CASSPPVRAEAFF TGTGCCAGCTCACCACCGGTACGCGCTGAAGCTTTCTTT NA TRBV18 NA TRBJ1-1
CASSLLGQGTDSPLHF TGTGCCAGCAGCTTATTGGGACAGGGTACGGATTCACCCCTCCACTTT NA TRBV7-9 TRBD1 TRBJ1-6
CASSSGPGTNTGELFF TGTGCCAGCAGCTCAGGCCCAGGGACGAACACCGGGGAGCTGTTTTTT NA TRBV11-2 NA TRBJ2-2
CASSLDWGAGDGYTF TGCGCCAGCAGCTTGGACTGGGGCGCGGGGGATGGCTACACCTTC NA TRBV5-1 NA TRBJ1-2
CASSLHRDPNTGELFF TGCGCCAGCAGCTTACACAGGGACCCGAACACCGGGGAGCTGTTTTTT NA TRBV5-1 NA TRBJ2-2
CSGRITGEGGTEAFF TGCAGCGGACGAATTACAGGGGAAGGCGGCACTGAAGCTTTCTTT NA TRBV29-1 TRBD1 TRBJ1-1
CASRPGGSNQPQHF TGTGCCAGTAGACCCGGGGGGAGCAATCAGCCCCAGCATTTT once TRBV19 NA TRBJ1-5
CAWGGQGYTEAFF TGTGCCTGGGGAGGACAGGGGTACACTGAAGCTTTCTTT NA TRBV30 TRBD1 TRBJ1-1
CASNRQGASYNEQFF TGTGCCAGCAATCGACAGGGGGCGTCCTACAATGAGCAGTTCTTC NA TRBV6-1 TRBD1 TRBJ2-1
CASSMLPGQGSSSTDTQYF TGTGCCAGCAGCATGCTTCCGGGACAGGGAAGCTCTAGCACAGATACGCAGTATTTT NA TRBV5-6 TRBD1 TRBJ2-3
CASSFTDREETQYF TGTGCCAGCAGCTTTACGGACAGGGAAGAGACCCAGTACTTC NA TRBV7-8 TRBD1 TRBJ2-5
CASSTPGQGAGAEAFF TGTGCCAGTAGTACGCCGGGACAGGGGGCAGGAGCTGAAGCTTTCTTT NA TRBV19 TRBD1 TRBJ1-1